The 32 T cell receptor beta chains listed next were all sequenced from one sample in a study of T cell responses to AZD1222 COVID-19 vaccine. Sequenced by immunoSEQ multiplex PCR; TCRdb stores in-frame clones only, minus some. The table shows some 170,000 clones, with about 92% occurring only once. Specimen: peripheral blood, collected on day 0 of AZD1222 vaccination. The receptors derive from an adult in good health.

The chain links TRBV6-5 to TRBJ1-1; a possible D gene is TRBD1 (6 bases). V lost 5 bases to trimming and J lost 0 bases, with 10 bases between them. The germline gives CDR1 MNHEY, CDR2 SVGAGI. There are 14 residues in the CDR3. In DNA, the CDR3 is TGTGCCAGCAGTCGGGACACTTTGAACACTGAAGCTTTCTTT. Its translation: CASSRDTLNTEAFF.

The chain is built from TRBV3-1 (or the pseudogene TRBV3-2) and TRBJ1-5, with D possibly being TRBD1 (5 bases). Between the trimmed V and J ends, which lost 6 bases and 1 base, there was a span of 13 bases. CDR3 length equals 15 residues. Germline V gives CDR1 LGHDT, CDR2 YNNKEL (reference sequence). The CDR3 spells CASSGGSGSNQPQHF. The CDR3 region has the DNA TGTGCCAGCAGTGGGGGGAGTGGGAGCAATCAGCCCCAGCATTTT.

This sequence joins TRBV4-1 and TRBJ2-2, with 8 bases identical to TRBD1. Germline V lookup: CDR1 MGHRA, CDR2 YSYEKL. The CDR3 covers 20 residues. Losses at the gene ends were 0 bases for V and 4 bases for J; bases not matched to a gene: 16. The CDR3 loop is CASSQDTGAGQGVSTGELFF. CDR3 bases: TGCGCCAGCAGCCAAGATACCGGCGCCGGACAGGGCGTCAGCACCGGGGAGCTGTTTTTT.

The chain's CDR3 is CASTGTWGVSANYGYTF. The CDR3 DNA sequence: TGTGCCAGTACTGGGACTTGGGGGGTTTCGGCTAACTATGGCTACACCTTC. V usage is TRBV19 and J usage is TRBJ1-2, with D perhaps matching TRBD1 (5 bases). The V and J ends lost 7 bases and 0 bases respectively, with 21 bases between them. This CDR3 has 17 amino acids. Germline V gives CDR1 LNHDA, CDR2 SQIVND (reference sequence).

The chain is built from TRBV7-2 and TRBJ2-7; D is ambiguous. V lost 4 bases and J lost 4, with 5 bases in between. CDR1 SGHTA and CDR2 FQGNSA come from the germline V gene. The CDR3 has 11 amino acids. The CDR3 loop is CASSSQYEQYF. Written as DNA, the CDR3 is TGTGCCAGCAGCTCACAATACGAGCAGTACTTC.

The genes are TRBV5-4 and TRBJ2-3; D gene ambiguous. Trimming took off 4 bases at V and 0 bases at J, with 6 bases between the two ends. The CDR3 totals 13 residues. The germline V gene has CDR1 SGHNT and CDR2 YYREEE (reference sequence). As DNA, the CDR3 is TGTGCCAGCAGCCCCTTGAGCACAGATACGCAGTATTTT. It codes for CASSPLSTDTQYF.

The gene calls are TRBV9 and TRBJ1-3, with 9 bases matching TRBD1. The CDR3 runs to 19 residues. V lost 4 bases, J lost 2 bases, and 16 bases stayed unmatched. CDR1 SGDLS and CDR2 YYNGEE come from the germline V gene. This CDR3 is CASSPDGTGIALAGNTIYF. As DNA, the CDR3 is TGTGCCAGCAGCCCAGACGGGACAGGGATTGCCCTAGCTGGAAACACCATATATTTT. Together with reference TRBV9 and TRBJ1-3, the CDR3 gives the full variable domain: DSGVTQTPKHLITATGQRVTLRCSPRSGDLSVYWYQQSLDQGLQFLIQYYNGEERAKGNILERFSAQQFPDLHSELNLSSLELGDSALYFCASSPDGTGIALAGNTIYFGEGSWLTVV.

The chain combines TRBV18 with TRBJ2-5; D is ambiguous. Germline CDR1 KGHSH, CDR2 LQKENI. Trimming took off 0 bases at V and 3 bases at J, with 8 bases between the two ends. This CDR3 region has 14 residues. CDR3 loop: CASSPPAGKETQYF. DNA for the CDR3: TGTGCCAGCTCACCACCGGCAGGAAAAGAGACCCAGTACTTC.

V usage is TRBV20-1 and J usage is TRBJ2-5, with D possibly matching TRBD2 (5 bases). The germline V gene encodes CDR1 DFQATT and CDR2 SNEGSKA (reference sequence). V lost 6 bases and J lost 5, with 10 bases in between. The CDR3 loop spans 11 amino acids. This chain's CDR3 is CSARGRETQYF. The CDR3 nucleotides read TGCAGTGCCCGAGGGCGGGAGACCCAGTACTTC.

This sequence joins TRBV3-1 (or the pseudogene TRBV3-2) and TRBJ2-3; D perhaps matches TRBD2 (6 bases). Germline CDR1 and CDR2: LGHDT and YNNKEL (reference sequence). V was cut by 3 bases and J by 2 bases, with 15 bases left in between. The CDR3 is 16 amino acids. The CDR3 sequence is CASSHFQRANTDTQYF. CDR3 in DNA: TGTGCCAGCAGCCATTTTCAGCGGGCGAACACAGATACGCAGTATTTT.

This clone has only a few counts. The V and J genes are TRBV4-2 and TRBJ2-7; D gene ambiguous. CDR3 length: 16 residues. Germline assignment: CDR1 LGHNA and CDR2 YNFKEQ. V was clipped by 4 bases and J by 0 bases, with 16 bases between them. CDR3 protein: CASSRQQGPSSYEQYF. The CDR3 DNA reads TGTGCCAGCAGCCGCCAACAAGGTCCAAGCTCCTACGAGCAGTACTTC.

The chain combines TRBV4-2 with TRBJ1-5; 9 positions match TRBD1. This CDR3 region has 16 residues. CDR1 is LGHNA and CDR2 is YNFKEQ in the germline V gene. Trimming at V came to 1 base and at J to 3 bases, leaving 4 bases not matched to a gene. CDR3 DNA: TGTGCCAGCAGCCAAGGAGGGACAGGGTACAATCAGCCCCAGCATTTT. The encoded protein is CASSQGGTGYNQPQHF.

The V and J genes are TRBV29-1 and TRBJ2-5; D might be TRBD1 (6 bases). V lost 6 bases and J 5 bases, leaving 19 bases between the germline ends. Germline V gives CDR1 SQVTM, CDR2 ANQGSEA. CDR3 length equals 14 residues. The CDR3 spells CSVGNRVIWETQYF. The CDR3, as DNA: TGCAGCGTAGGAAACAGGGTGATTTGGGAGACCCAGTACTTC. The full variable domain, completed using reference TRBV29-1 and TRBJ2-5, is SAVISQKPSRDICQRGTSLTIQCQVDSQVTMMFWYRQQPGQSLTLIATANQGSEATYESGFVIDKFPISRPNLTFSTLTVSNMSPEDSSIYLCSVGNRVIWETQYFGPGTRLLVL.

The chain links TRBV19 to TRBJ1-6; unclear D gene. The CDR3 has 14 amino acids. V shed 7 bases and J shed 1 base, with 8 bases lying between them. Germline values: CDR1 LNHDA, CDR2 SQIVND (reference sequence). The CDR3 protein is CASKTGSYNSPLHF. DNA of the CDR3: TGTGCCAGTAAAACGGGGTCCTATAATTCACCCCTCCACTTT.

This chain connects TRBV7-6 to TRBJ2-2, with D unclear. Germline V CDR1 and CDR2: SGHVS, FNYEAQ. CDR3 length: 16 amino acids. The V end lost 1 base, the J end lost 3 bases, and 12 bases lay between the germline ends. CDR3 residues: CASSLVGRKHTGELFF. The CDR3 coding sequence is TGTGCCAGCAGCTTAGTTGGCAGGAAACACACCGGGGAGCTGTTTTTT.

This clone was picked up one time. The chain has TRBV2 and TRBJ2-3, with 8 positions matching TRBD2. Germline assignment: CDR1 SNHLY and CDR2 FYNNEI. This CDR3 has 14 amino acids. Losses at the gene ends were 3 bases for V and 10 bases for J; bases not matched to a gene: 9. The CDR3: CASSDVAGLLPQYF. CDR3 nucleotides: TGTGCCAGCAGTGACGTAGCGGGGCTCTTGCCGCAGTATTTT.

The V gene is TRBV12-3 or TRBV12-4, the J gene TRBJ1-1; D is undetermined. V lost 2 bases and J 8 bases, leaving 12 bases between the germline ends. This CDR3 region has 13 residues. The CDR3 spells CASSLLGQPEAFF. In DNA, the CDR3 is TGTGCCAGCAGTTTATTGGGTCAGCCCGAAGCTTTCTTT.

CDR3 protein: CASSQGLNEKLFF. Written as DNA, the CDR3 is TGCGCCAGCAGCCAAGGCTTAAATGAAAAACTGTTTTTT. This sequence joins TRBV4-1 and TRBJ1-4; D remains ambiguous. V dropped 1 base and J dropped 5 bases, with 5 bases sitting between them. The CDR3 spans 13 residues. The V gene's germline CDR1 is MGHRA and CDR2 YSYEKL.

The chain couples TRBV7-9 to TRBJ2-5, with D possibly being TRBD2 (6 bases). The CDR3 totals 13 residues. With 6 bases removed from V and 5 bases from J, the gap between germline ends came to 13 bases. The germline V gene has CDR1 SEHNR and CDR2 FQNEAQ (reference sequence). The CDR3 nucleotides are TGTGCCAGCAGTTCCACTAGCCTCGAGACCCAGTACTTC. Translation: CASSSTSLETQYF.

This chain links TRBV28 with TRBJ1-1; no clear D. Trimming removed 3 bases at V and 2 bases at J, with 13 bases between. Germline CDR1 reads MDHEN; CDR2 reads SYDVKM. The CDR3 loop spans 15 amino acids. This CDR3 is CASSFFHPVNTEAFF. As DNA, the CDR3 is TGTGCCAGCAGTTTTTTTCACCCAGTCAACACTGAAGCTTTCTTT.

The chain couples TRBV7-3 to TRBJ2-1; 11 nucleotides line up with TRBD2. CDR3 length equals 15 residues. Germline CDR1 SGHTA, CDR2 FQGTGA. V lost 3 bases and J lost 8; bases outside the gene matches: 6. The CDR3 DNA sequence: TGTGCCAGCAGCTTTAGCGGGGGGGCCGTCTATGAGCAGTTCTTC. Protein product: CASSFSGGAVYEQFF.

This chain connects TRBV6-6 to TRBJ1-1; 7 nucleotides match TRBD1. The CDR3 has 14 residues. Losses at the gene ends were 5 bases for V and 2 bases for J; bases not matched to a gene: 5. CDR1 is MNHNY, CDR2 SVGAGI, per germline (reference sequence). The CDR3 here is CASSQGQRNTEAFF. The DNA of the CDR3 is TGTGCCAGCAGTCAGGGACAGAGAAACACTGAAGCTTTCTTT.

This chain connects TRBV4-1 to TRBJ1-3; 7 bases align to TRBD1. The germline gives CDR1 MGHRA, CDR2 YSYEKL. Unmatched junction bases numbered 2, after V lost 3 bases and J lost 0 bases. The CDR3 covers 15 residues. CDR3 nucleotides: TGCGCCAGCAGCCAGGACAGGAGCTCTGGAAACACCATATATTTT. It codes for CASSQDRSSGNTIYF.

The chain has TRBV7-2 and TRBJ1-6; 10 bases align to TRBD1. With 5 bases clipped from V and 6 bases from J, the junction kept 4 bases outside the gene matches. The CDR3 covers 15 residues. Germline V lookup: CDR1 SGHTA, CDR2 FQGNSA. CDR3: CASSLRQGANSPLHF. In DNA, the CDR3 is TGTGCCAGCAGCCTCCGACAGGGGGCTAATTCACCCCTCCACTTT.

The chain is built from TRBV7-6 and TRBJ2-2, with D hard to call. Germline loops: CDR1 SGHVS, CDR2 FNYEAQ. The V end was cut by 1 base, the J end by 8 bases, with 2 bases between. This CDR3 has 11 residues. The CDR3 here is CASSLVGELFF. The CDR3 DNA follows: TGTGCCAGCAGCTTAGTAGGGGAGCTGTTTTTT.

A word on this clone: The same CDR3 can be traced to other DNA sequences in this sample. The chain's CDR3 is CASSLQGNQPQHF. CDR3 nucleotide sequence: TGTGCCAGCAGTCTACAGGGTAATCAGCCCCAGCATTTT. The rearrangement links TRBV12-3 or TRBV12-4 to TRBJ1-5; TRBD1 is a possible D gene (6 bases). V was cut by 5 bases and J by 4 bases, with 9 bases left in between. This CDR3 has 13 residues.

The rearrangement links TRBV2 to TRBJ1-5; TRBD1 is a possible D gene (5 bases). The ends were cut back, 2 bases at V and 4 bases at J, with 15 bases in the middle. This CDR3 is built from 16 residues. The germline gives CDR1 SNHLY, CDR2 FYNNEI. The CDR3: CASSETVTGPNQPQHF. The DNA for the CDR3 is TGTGCCAGCAGTGAAACGGTAACAGGCCCTAATCAGCCCCAGCATTTT.

The V and J genes are TRBV7-8 and TRBJ1-5; 8 positions match TRBD1. V dropped 3 bases and J dropped 4; count of bases not matched to a gene: 11. CDR1 and CDR2 from the germline V gene are SGHVS and FQNEAQ. The CDR3 is 17 residues long. The CDR3 loop is CASSLETGTGGNQPQHF. In nucleotides, the CDR3 is TGTGCCAGCAGCTTGGAGACCGGGACAGGTGGGAATCAGCCCCAGCATTTT.

The V call is TRBV9, the J call TRBJ1-4; 11 bases align to TRBD1. The CDR3 length is 16 residues. Germline V gene sequence: CDR1 SGDLS, CDR2 YYNGEE. V gave up 3 bases and J gave up 0 bases; unmatched junction bases: 1. In nucleotides, the CDR3 is TGTGCCAGCAGCGCGGGACAGGGGGCAACTAATGAAAAACTGTTTTTT. It yields the protein CASSAGQGATNEKLFF.

The chain joins TRBV5-4 to TRBJ1-1; a possible D gene is TRBD1 (5 bases). Germline V gene lookup returns CDR1 SGHNT and CDR2 YYREEE (reference sequence). The CDR3 consists of 13 residues. The V end lost 0 bases, the J end lost 5 bases, and 8 bases lay between the germline ends. The CDR3 DNA reads as TGTGCCAGCAGCTTGGATGGGGGAACTGAAGCTTTCTTT. Its translation is CASSLDGGTEAFF. The variable domain in full, completed from reference TRBV5-4 and TRBJ1-1, reads ETGVTQSPTHLIKTRGQQVTLRCSSQSGHNTVSWYQQALGQGPQFIFQYYREEENGRGNFPPRFSGLQFPNYSSELNVNALELDDSALYLCASSLDGGTEAFFGQGTRLTVV.

The gene calls are TRBV19 and TRBJ1-1; D is possibly TRBD1 (5 bases). CDR1 is LNHDA and CDR2 is SQIVND in the germline V gene (reference sequence). V dropped 8 bases and J dropped 0 bases, with 16 bases sitting between them. The CDR3 covers 15 residues. In nucleotides, the CDR3 is TGTGCCAGTGAGACGCGAGGGGTTGTGAACACTGAAGCTTTCTTT. The encoded protein is CASETRGVVNTEAFF.

This rearrangement joins TRBV3-1 (or the pseudogene TRBV3-2) to TRBJ1-6; D unclear. Germline V lookup: CDR1 LGHDT, CDR2 YNNKEL (reference sequence). V gave up 1 base and J gave up 2 bases, with 12 bases separating them. The length of the CDR3 is 17 residues. DNA of the CDR3: TGTGCCAGCAGCCAAGGGACGGCCCGTACCTATAATTCACCCCTCCACTTT. Its translation is CASSQGTARTYNSPLHF.